This T cell receptor beta chain is drawn from a study of chemoradiotherapy in HPV16-positive cancers. Clones were read by immunoSEQ multiplex PCR, and TCRdb kept only the in-frame ones, dropping some. The sample comprises about 12,000 clones, 88% of which are singletons, and approximately 2.5% rests with the top ten. This clone appeared once. Its target is unknown. The CDR3 has 11 residues. V was shortened by 7 bases and J by 4 bases, with 8 bases between the two germline ends. Germline lookup yields CDR1 SGHTA and CDR2 FQGNSA. Regarding the study as a whole: During treatment, candidate HPV-specific clones and E7-related motifs expanded in tumor. In HPV16-positive patients, HPV-responsive T-cell expansion tracked better recurrence-free survival. Only two HPV16-positive patients supplied the functional HPV-specificity definition.

This TCR derives from a human donor with HPV-associated anogenital cancer. Sequenced material: blood, taken from a patient who underwent chemoradiotherapy. This sequence joins TRBV7-2 and TRBJ2-7, with a tentative D call TRBD2 (5 bases). The DNA of the CDR3 is TGTGCCAGCACCCCGGGGTACGAGCAGTACTTC. Translation gives CASTPGYEQYF. The full variable domain, completed using reference TRBV7-2 and TRBJ2-7, is GAGVSQSPSNKVTEKGKDVELRCDPISGHTALYWYRQSLGQGLEFLIYFQGNSAPDKSGLPSDRFSAERTGGSVSTLTIQRTQQEDSAVYLCASTPGYEQYFGPGTRLTVT.